This T cell receptor beta chain is from a study of blood T cell repertoires in COVID-19 (dated by TCRdb to 2019 to 2021). A note on the overall study: Samples from collaborators originated in the United States, Italy and Spain and spanned both the acute and convalescent phases of COVID-19. The prospective study material was composed of cDNA or gDNA derived from T cells, B-cell-depleted T cells, or PBMCs. The dataset comprised deeply sampled blood TCRbeta repertoires from subjects exposed to, actively infected with, or recovered from COVID-19. The repertoires were made available in a free public database intended to serve as a resource for research on the immune response to SARS-CoV-2. The samples were drawn from the first 160 participants of the ongoing ImmuneRACE study and from under 1,500 subjects provided by 6 global collaborators. The sample metadata nearly always contained a de-identified subject ID, COVID-19 status, age in years and sex. Where available, HLA class I and class II types were obtained from metadata supplied by the sample provider rather than from assay-based typing. The research as a whole found: How much clinical and demographic metadata was included differed by source and by participant, and the metadata was provided uncurated.

The immunoSEQ Assay, a bias-controlled multiplex PCR, was used to amplify TCRbeta CDR3 regions from genomic DNA. Per the authors' processing: The number of nucleated cells in each sample was estimated from the amplification of reference gene primers within the assay. Sequence reads were collapsed and filtered to measure the absolute abundance of every unique TCRbeta CDR3 rearrangement. Productive Simpson clonality was computed per sample as the square root of Simpson's diversity index over productive rearrangements. Drawn from immuneACCESS, this table holds only the in-frame rearrangements with V and J called that TCRdb kept. Clones are partly lost; checked studies trace under half to an unresolved V gene and leave the rest unexplained. Clone size and the V and J calls come from that table; the DNA yielded D and trimming. Here the sample has more than 95,000 clones; roughly nine tenths occur a single time. Approximately 5% of the sample is taken by the ten largest.

The CDR3 spans 18 residues, from the cysteine through the phenylalanine. The read is trimmed to its CDR3 DNA, 54 bases read in frame from base 1. After removal of 6 bases from V and 5 bases from J, the junction retains 15 bases not matched to a gene. CDR1 and CDR2, per the germline V gene, are KGHSH and LQKENI. As for this clone: This clone's antigen is unknown. No much larger clonotype is one base removed from it; base qualities were not supplied.

Collaborating institutions collected whole blood in K2EDTA tubes following their own protocols. For TCRbeta analysis, collaborators shipped samples in one of three forms: frozen whole blood, isolated PBMCs, or DNA extracted from either of those sample types. The sample consisted of peripheral blood. The V gene is TRBV18 and the J gene is TRBJ2-7; 14 middle bases align to TRBD2. This clonotype was sampled from a human donor in a cohort sampled during active COVID-19. CDR3 protein: CASSPLDRLAGGPNEQYF. The DNA is as follows: TGTGCCAGCTCCCCATTAGACAGACTAGCGGGGGGGCCCAACGAGCAGTACTTC. The full variable domain, completed from the reference TRBV18 and TRBJ2-7 proteins outside the CDR3, reads NAGVMQNPRHLVRRRGQEARLRCSPMKGHSHVYWYRQLPEEGLKFMVYLQKENIIDESGMPKERFSAEFPKEGPSILRIQQVVRGDSAAYFCASSPLDRLAGGPNEQYFGPGTRLTVT.